The T cell receptor (beta chain) under discussion was sequenced for a study of blood T cells in healthy people across ages. CDR1 is MNHEY and CDR2 is SMNVEV in the germline V gene (reference sequence). CDR3 length: 15 amino acids. V lost 7 bases and J 0 bases, leaving 14 bases between the germline ends. Primed by a sample-barcoded 5' primer and a J-beta primer mix, a second PCR proceeded for roughly 6 to 12 cycles. One entry per CDR3 protein, called by TCRdb with MiXCR from the 5' RACE reads. In the table there are some 670,000 distinct CDR3 sequences, about 50% of which are singletons. The V gene is TRBV27, the J gene TRBJ2-3; D ambiguous. The receptor's source is a woman of 80 years or more in good health. The sequencing input was blood. The CDR3 sequence is CASTLNMDSTDTQYF. The CDR3 DNA follows: TGTGCCAGCACCTTAAACATGGACAGCACAGATACGCAGTATTTT.